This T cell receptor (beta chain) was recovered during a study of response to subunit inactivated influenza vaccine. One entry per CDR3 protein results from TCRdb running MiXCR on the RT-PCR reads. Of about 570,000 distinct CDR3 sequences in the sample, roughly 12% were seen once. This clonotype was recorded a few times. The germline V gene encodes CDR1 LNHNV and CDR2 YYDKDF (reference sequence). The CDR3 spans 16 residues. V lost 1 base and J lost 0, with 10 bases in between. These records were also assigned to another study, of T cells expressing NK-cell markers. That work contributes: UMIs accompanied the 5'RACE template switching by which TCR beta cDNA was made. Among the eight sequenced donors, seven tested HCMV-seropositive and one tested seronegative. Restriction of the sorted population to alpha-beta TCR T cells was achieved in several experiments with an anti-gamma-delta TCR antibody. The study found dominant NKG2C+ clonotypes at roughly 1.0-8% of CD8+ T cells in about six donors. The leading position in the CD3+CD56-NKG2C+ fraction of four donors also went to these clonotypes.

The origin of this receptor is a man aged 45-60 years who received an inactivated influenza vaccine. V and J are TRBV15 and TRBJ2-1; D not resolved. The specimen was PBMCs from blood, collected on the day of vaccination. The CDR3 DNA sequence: TGTGCCACCAGCAGAGGATATTTGAGCTCCTACAATGAGCAGTTCTTC. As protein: CATSRGYLSSYNEQFF.